This T cell receptor beta chain appears in the sequencing data of a study of cytotoxic CD8 clonotypes in ibrutinib-treated CLL. Study at large: Of a cohort that held roughly eleven relapsed/refractory and around 14 treatment-naive patients, roughly 18 were IGHV unmutated. Per sample, productive templates averaged almost 260,000 and productive rearrangements averaged 94,082. Complete response was seen in 2 patients and partial in 24; roughly twelve progressed and some 14 stayed remitted after a median 68 months.

Clones were read by immunoSEQ multiplex PCR, and TCRdb kept only the in-frame ones, dropping some. The sample shows tens of thousands of clones, roughly two thirds of them seen only once. The V gene end was trimmed by 5 bases and the J gene end by 5 bases; junction bases not matched to a gene: 7. CDR1 and CDR2 (germline): SGHAT, FQNNGV. The length of the CDR3 is 15 residues. This clone was counted a single time. Sequenced material: PBMCs, taken after 12 months of ibrutinib treatment. The V gene is TRBV11-2, the J gene TRBJ1-2; TRBD1 matches 11 bases. The clonotype was recovered from a human donor with chronic lymphocytic leukemia. DNA for the CDR3: TGTGCCAGCAGCCACGGGACAGGGGGGACTTATGGCTACACCTTC. This gives the protein CASSHGTGGTYGYTF. Using reference TRBV11-2 and TRBJ1-2 for the parts outside the CDR3, the full variable domain is EAGVAQSPRYKIIEKRQSVAFWCNPISGHATLYWYQQILGQGPKLLIQFQNNGVVDDSQLPKDRFSAERLKGVDSTLKIQPAKLEDSAVYLCASSHGTGGTYGYTFGSGTRLTVV.